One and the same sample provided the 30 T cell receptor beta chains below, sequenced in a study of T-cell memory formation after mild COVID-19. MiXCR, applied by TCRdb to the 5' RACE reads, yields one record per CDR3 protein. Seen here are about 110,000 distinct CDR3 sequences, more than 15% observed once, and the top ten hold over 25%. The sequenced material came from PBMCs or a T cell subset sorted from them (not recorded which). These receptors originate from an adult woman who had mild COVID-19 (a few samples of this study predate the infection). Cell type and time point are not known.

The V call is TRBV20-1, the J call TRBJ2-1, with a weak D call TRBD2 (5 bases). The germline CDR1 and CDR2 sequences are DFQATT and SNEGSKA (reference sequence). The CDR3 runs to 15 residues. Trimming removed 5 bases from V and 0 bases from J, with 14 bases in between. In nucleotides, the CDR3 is TGCAGTGCTCCGGACTTTGGGAGCTCCTACAATGAGCAGTTCTTC. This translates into CSAPDFGSSYNEQFF.

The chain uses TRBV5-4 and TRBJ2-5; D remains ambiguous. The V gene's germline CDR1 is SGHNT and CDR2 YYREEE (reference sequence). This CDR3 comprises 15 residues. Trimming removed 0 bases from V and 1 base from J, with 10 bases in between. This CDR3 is CASSLAAPLQETQYF. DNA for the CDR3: TGTGCCAGCAGCTTGGCGGCCCCCCTCCAAGAGACCCAGTACTTC.

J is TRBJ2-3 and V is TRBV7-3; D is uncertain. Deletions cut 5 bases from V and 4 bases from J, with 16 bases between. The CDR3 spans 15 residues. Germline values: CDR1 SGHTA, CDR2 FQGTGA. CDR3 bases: TGTGCCAGCAGCACGTCAGGAAACCCCCCAGATACGCAGTATTTT. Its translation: CASSTSGNPPDTQYF.

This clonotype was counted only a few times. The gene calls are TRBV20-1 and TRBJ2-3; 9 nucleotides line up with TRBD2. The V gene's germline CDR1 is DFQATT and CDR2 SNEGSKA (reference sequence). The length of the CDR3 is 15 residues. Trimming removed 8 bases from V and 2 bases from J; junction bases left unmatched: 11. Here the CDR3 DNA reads TGCAGTTGGGGTAGCGGGGGCGCGCACACAGATACGCAGTATTTT. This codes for CSWGSGGAHTDTQYF.

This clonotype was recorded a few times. The CDR3 loop is CASSLTTQGKRAEAFF. In nucleotides, the CDR3 is TGTGCCAGCAGTTTAACAACTCAGGGGAAACGAGCTGAAGCTTTCTTT. The gene calls are TRBV12-3 or TRBV12-4 and TRBJ1-1, with D possibly matching TRBD1 (6 bases). This CDR3 contains 16 residues. With 2 bases removed from V and 6 bases from J, the gap between germline ends came to 19 bases.

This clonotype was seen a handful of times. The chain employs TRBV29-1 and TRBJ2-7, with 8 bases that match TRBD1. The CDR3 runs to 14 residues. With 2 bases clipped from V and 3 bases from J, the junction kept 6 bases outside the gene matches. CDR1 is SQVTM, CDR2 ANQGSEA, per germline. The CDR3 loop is CSVESSGGSYEQYF. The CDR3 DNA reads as TGCAGCGTTGAATCTTCAGGGGGCAGCTACGAGCAGTACTTC.

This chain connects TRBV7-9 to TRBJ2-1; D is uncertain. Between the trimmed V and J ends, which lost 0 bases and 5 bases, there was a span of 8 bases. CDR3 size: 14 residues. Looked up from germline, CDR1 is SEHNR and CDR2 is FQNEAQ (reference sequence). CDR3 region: CASSLALVDNEQFF. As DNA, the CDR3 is TGTGCCAGCAGCTTAGCGTTGGTAGACAATGAGCAGTTCTTC.

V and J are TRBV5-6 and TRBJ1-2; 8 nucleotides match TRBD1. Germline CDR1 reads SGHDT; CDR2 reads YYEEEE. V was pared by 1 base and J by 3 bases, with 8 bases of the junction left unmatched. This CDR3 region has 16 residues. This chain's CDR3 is CASSLSYRGEDYGYTF. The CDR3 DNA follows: TGTGCCAGCAGCTTGTCATACAGGGGGGAAGACTATGGCTACACCTTC.

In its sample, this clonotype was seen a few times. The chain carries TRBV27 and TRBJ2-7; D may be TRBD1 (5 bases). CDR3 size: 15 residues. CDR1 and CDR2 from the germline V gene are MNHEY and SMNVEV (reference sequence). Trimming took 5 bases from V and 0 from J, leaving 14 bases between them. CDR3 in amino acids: CASSPTVPHSYEQYF. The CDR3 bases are TGTGCCAGCAGTCCGACAGTTCCCCACTCCTACGAGCAGTACTTC.

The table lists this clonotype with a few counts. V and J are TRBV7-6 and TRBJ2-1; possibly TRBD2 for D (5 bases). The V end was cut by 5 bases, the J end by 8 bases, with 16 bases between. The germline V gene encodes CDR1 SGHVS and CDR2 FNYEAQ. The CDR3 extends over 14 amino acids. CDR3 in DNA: TGTGCCAGCAGCCCCTCCTTCAGGAGGCATGAGCAGTTCTTC. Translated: CASSPSFRRHEQFF.

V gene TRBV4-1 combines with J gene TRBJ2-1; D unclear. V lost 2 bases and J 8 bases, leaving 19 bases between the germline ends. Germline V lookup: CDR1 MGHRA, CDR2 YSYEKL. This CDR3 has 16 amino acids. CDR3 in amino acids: CASSQFVPRVGYEQFF. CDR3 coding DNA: TGCGCCAGCAGCCAATTCGTACCCCGTGTTGGTTATGAGCAGTTCTTC.

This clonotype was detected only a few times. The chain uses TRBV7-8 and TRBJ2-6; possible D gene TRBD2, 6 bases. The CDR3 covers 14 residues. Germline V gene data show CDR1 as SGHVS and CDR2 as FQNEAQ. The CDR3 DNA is TGTGCGTCGGTGGGGGGCTCTGGGGCCAACGTCCTGACTTTC. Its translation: CASVGGSGANVLTF.

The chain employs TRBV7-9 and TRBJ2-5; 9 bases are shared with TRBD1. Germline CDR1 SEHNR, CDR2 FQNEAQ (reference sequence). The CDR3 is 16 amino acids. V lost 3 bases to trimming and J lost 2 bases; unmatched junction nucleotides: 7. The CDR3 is CASSFTGGWEQETQYF. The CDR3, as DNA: TGTGCCAGCAGCTTTACAGGGGGCTGGGAACAAGAGACCCAGTACTTC.

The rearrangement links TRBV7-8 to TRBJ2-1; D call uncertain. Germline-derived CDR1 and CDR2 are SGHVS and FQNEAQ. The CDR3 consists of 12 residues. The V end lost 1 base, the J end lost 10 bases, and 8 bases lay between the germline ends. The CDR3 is CASSLEYQEQFF. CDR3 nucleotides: TGTGCCAGCAGCTTAGAGTATCAGGAGCAGTTCTTC.

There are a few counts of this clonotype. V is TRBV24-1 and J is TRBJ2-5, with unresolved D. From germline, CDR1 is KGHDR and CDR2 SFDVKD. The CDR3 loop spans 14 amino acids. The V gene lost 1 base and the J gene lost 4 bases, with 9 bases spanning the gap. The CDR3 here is CATSDFSSTETQYF. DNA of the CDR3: TGTGCCACCAGTGATTTCTCTTCGACAGAGACCCAGTACTTC.

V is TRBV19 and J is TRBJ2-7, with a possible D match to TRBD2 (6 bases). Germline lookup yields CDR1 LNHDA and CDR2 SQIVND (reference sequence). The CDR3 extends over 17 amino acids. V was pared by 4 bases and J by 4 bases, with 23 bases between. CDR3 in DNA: TGTGCCAGTAGTACCCAGGCCGGGCGGCGGGGAGCATACGAGCAGTACTTC. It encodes CASSTQAGRRGAYEQYF.

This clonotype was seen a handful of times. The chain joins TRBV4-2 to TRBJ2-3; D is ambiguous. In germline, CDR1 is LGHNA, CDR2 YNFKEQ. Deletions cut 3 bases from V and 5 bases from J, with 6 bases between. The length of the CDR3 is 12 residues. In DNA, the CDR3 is TGTGCCAGCAGCCACCCCGGAGATACGCAGTATTTT. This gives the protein CASSHPGDTQYF.

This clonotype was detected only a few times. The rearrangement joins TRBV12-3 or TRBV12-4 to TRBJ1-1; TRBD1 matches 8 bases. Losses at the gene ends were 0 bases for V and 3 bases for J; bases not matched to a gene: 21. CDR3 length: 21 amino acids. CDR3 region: CASSLARSFFRDRSSYTEAFF. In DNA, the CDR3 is TGTGCCAGCAGTTTAGCGCGGAGTTTTTTCCGGGACAGGTCGAGTTACACTGAAGCTTTCTTT.

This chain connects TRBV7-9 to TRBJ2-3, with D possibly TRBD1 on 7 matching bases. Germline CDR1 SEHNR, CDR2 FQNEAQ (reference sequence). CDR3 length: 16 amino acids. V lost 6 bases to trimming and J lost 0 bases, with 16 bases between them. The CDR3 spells CASSGGGRSSTDTQYF. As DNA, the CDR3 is TGTGCCAGCAGTGGAGGGGGCAGGTCGAGCACAGATACGCAGTATTTT.

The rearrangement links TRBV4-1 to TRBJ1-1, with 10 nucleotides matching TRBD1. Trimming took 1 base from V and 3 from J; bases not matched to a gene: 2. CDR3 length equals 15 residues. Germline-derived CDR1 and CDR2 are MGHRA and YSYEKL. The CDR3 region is CASSQVGTGDTEAFF. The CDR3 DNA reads TGCGCCAGCAGCCAAGTGGGGACAGGGGACACTGAAGCTTTCTTT.

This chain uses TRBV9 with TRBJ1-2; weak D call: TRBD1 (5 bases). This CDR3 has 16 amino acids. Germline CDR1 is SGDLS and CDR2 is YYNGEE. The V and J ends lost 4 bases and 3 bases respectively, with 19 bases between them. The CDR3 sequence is CASSSQTVATHYGYTF. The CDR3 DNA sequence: TGTGCCAGCAGCTCGCAGACAGTAGCAACCCACTATGGCTACACCTTC.

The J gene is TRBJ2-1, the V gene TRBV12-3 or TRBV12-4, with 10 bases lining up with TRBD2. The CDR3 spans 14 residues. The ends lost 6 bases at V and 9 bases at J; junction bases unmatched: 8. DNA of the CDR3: TGTGCCAGCAGCTTCCTAGCGGGAGCTCTTGAGCAGTTCTTC. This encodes CASSFLAGALEQFF.

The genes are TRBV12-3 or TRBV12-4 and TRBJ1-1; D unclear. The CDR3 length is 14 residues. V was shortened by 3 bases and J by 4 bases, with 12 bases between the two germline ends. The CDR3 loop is CASSFTSGFTEAFF. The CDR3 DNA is TGTGCCAGCAGTTTTACATCGGGGTTCACTGAAGCTTTCTTT.

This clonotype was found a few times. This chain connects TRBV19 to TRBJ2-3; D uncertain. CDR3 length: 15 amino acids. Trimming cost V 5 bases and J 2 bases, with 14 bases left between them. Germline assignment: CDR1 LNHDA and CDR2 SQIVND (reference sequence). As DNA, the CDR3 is TGTGCCAGTAGTCTTCCCTCAACTTTCACAGATACGCAGTATTTT. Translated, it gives CASSLPSTFTDTQYF.

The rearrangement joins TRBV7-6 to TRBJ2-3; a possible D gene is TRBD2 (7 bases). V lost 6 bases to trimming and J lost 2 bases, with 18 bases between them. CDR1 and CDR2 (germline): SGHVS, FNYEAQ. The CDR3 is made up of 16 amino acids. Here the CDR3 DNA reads TGTGCCAGCAGTCCGTCGGGGGGCGGGACCACAGATACGCAGTATTTT. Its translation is CASSPSGGGTTDTQYF.

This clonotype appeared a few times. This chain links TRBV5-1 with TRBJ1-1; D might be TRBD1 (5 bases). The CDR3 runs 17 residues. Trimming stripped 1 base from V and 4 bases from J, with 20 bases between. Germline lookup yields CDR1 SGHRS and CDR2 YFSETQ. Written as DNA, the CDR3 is TGCGCCAGCAGCTTGTGGGCAGAGGGACCTCCTGGCACTGAAGCTTTCTTT. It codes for CASSLWAEGPPGTEAFF.

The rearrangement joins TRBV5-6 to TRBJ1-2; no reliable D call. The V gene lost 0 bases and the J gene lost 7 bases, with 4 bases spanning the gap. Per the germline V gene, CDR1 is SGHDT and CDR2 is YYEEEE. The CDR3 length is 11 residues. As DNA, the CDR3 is TGTGCCAGCAGCTTGGGGACTGGCTACACCTTC. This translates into CASSLGTGYTF.

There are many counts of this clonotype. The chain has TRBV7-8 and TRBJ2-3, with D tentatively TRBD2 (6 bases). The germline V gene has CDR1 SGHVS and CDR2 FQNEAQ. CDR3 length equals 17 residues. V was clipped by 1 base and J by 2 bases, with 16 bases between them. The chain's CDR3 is CASSLEAGQQLTDTQYF. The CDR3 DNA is TGTGCCAGCAGCTTAGAAGCGGGTCAGCAACTCACAGATACGCAGTATTTT.

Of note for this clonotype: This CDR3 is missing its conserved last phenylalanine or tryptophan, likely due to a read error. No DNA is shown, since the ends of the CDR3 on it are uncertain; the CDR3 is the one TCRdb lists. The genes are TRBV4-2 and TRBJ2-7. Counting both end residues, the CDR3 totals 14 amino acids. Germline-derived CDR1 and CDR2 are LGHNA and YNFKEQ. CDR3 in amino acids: CASSQDVALAALTI.

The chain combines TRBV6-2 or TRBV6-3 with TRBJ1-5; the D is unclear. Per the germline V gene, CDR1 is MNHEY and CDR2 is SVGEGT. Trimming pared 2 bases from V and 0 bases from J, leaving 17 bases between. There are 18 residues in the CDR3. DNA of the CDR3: TGTGCCAGCAGTTACCTATGGGAAACCGTCTATAGCAATCAGCCCCAGCATTTT. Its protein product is CASSYLWETVYSNQPQHF.